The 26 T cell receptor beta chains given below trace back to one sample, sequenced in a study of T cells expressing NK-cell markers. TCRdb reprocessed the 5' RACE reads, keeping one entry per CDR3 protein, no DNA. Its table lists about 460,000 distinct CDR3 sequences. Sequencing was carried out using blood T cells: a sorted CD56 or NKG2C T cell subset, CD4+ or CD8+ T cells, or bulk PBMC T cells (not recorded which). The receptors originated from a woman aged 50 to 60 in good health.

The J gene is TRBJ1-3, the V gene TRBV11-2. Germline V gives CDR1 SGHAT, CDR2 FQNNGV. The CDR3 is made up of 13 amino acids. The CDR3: CASSTISGNTIYF.

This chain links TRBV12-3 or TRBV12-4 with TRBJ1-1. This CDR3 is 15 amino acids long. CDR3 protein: CASRNQAMANTEAFF.

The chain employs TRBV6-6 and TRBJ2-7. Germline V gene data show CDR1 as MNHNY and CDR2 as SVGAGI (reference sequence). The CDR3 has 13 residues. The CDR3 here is CATDPGDSYEQYF.

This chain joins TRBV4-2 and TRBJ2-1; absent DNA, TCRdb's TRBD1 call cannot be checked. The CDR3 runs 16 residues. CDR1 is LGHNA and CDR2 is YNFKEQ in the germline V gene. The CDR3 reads CASSPRIRDRVYEQFF.

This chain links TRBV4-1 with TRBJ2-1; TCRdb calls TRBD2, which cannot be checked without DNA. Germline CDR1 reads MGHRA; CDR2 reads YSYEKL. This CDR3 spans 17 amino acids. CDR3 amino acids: CASSQGLAPFYYNEQFF.

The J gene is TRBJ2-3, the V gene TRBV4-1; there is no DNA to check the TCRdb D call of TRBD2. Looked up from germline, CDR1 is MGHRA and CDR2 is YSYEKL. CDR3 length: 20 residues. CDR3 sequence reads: CASSHATGTSGSGVTDTQYF.

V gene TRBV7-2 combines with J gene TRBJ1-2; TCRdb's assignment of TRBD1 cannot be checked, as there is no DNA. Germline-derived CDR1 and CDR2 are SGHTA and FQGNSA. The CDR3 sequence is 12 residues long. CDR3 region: CASSFGAGGYTF.

This CDR3 is CASSLGQPYYNEQFF. The rearrangement uses TRBV5-1 and TRBJ2-1. This CDR3 has 15 amino acids. Per the germline V gene, CDR1 is SGHRS and CDR2 is YFSETQ.

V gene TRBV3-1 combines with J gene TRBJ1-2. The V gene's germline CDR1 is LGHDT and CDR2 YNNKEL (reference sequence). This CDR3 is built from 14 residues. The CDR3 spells CASSLLSGNYGYTF.

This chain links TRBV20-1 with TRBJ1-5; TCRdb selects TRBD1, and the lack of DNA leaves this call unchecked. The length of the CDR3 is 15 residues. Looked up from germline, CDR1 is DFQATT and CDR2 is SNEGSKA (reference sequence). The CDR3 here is CSAASGQGDSQPQHF.

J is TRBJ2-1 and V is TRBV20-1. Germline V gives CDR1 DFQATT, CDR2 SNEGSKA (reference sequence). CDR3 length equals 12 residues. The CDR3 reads CSASISSNEQFF.

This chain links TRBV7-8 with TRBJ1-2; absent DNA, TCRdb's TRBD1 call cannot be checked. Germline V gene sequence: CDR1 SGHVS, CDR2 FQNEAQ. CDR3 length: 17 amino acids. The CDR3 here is CASSLAGDRWYNYGYTF.

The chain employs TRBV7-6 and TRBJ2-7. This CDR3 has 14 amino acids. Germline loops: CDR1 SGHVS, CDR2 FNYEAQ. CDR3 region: CASSLWENTYEQYF.

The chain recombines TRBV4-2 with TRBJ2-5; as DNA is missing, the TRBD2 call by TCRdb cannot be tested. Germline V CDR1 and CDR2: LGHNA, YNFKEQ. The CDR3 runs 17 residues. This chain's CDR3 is CASSQEGVAGAVETQYF.

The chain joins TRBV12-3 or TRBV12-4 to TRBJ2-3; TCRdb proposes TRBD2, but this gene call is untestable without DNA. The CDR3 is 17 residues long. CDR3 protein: CASSGGLAGGPRDTQYF.

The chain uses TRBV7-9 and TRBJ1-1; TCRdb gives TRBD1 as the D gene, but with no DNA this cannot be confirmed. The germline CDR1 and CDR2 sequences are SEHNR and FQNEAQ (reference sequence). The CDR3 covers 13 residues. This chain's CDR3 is CASSSGIVPAAFF. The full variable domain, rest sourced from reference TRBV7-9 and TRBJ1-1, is DTGVSQNPRHKITKRGQNVTFRCDPISEHNRLYWYRQTLGQGPEFLTYFQNEAQLEKSRLLSDRFSAERPKGSFSTLEIQRTEQGDSAMYLCASSSGIVPAAFFGQGTRLTVV.

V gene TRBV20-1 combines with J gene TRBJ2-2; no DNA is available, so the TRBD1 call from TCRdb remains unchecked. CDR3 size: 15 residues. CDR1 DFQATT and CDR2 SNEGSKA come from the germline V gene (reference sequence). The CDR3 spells CSARVGQTTTGELFF.

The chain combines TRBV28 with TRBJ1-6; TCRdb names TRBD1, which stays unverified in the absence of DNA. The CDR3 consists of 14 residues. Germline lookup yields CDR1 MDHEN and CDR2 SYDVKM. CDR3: CASSQLGAGSPLHF.

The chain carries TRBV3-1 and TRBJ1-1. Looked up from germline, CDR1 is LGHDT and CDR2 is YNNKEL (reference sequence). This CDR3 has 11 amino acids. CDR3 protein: CASRDRSEAFF.

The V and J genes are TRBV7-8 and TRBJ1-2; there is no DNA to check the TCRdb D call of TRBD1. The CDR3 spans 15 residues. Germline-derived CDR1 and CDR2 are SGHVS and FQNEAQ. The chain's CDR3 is CASSYRDSFTYGYTF.

The chain's CDR3 is CASSQDQSKGYHGYTF. The chain has TRBV4-2 and TRBJ1-2. CDR3 length: 16 residues. CDR1 LGHNA and CDR2 YNFKEQ come from the germline V gene.

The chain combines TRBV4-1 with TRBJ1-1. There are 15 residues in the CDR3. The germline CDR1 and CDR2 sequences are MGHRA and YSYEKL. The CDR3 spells CASRQGIILNTEAFF.

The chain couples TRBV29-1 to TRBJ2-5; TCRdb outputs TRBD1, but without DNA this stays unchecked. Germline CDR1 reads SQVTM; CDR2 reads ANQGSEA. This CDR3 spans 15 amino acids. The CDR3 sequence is CSVEGLGTAYRAQYF.

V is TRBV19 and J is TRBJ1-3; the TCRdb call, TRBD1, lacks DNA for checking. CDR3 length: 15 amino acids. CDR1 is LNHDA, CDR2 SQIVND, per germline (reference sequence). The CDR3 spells CASWGQGRPGNTIYF.

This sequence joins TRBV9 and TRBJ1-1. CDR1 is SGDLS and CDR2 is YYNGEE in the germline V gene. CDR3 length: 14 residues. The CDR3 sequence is CASSVSVFDTEAFF.

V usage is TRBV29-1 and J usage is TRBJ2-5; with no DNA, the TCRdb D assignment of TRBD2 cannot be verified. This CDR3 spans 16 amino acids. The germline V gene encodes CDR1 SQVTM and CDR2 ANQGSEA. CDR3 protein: CSVDPPGRAGGETQYF.